The 13 T cell receptor beta chains below were found in one sample sequenced in a study of T cell repertoires in cytomegalovirus infection. TCRdb re-called the reads with MiXCR, one entry per CDR3 protein. Of some 600,000 distinct CDR3 sequences in the sample, roughly a quarter were seen once. The sequenced material came from CD8+ T cells from PBMCs. The source of these receptors is a human donor in good health (CMV status not recorded). Some clones in this sample may be carry-over from other donors' samples.

About this clonotype: A much larger clone differs by one base, so this may be a read error. V and J are TRBV7-8 and TRBJ2-1, with D possibly being TRBD2 (6 bases). The CDR3 is 14 amino acids. In germline, CDR1 is SGHVS, CDR2 FQNEAQ. V dropped 5 bases and J dropped 7 bases, with 15 bases sitting between them. In DNA form, the CDR3 reads TGTGCCAGCAGCATAGAGGCTAGCGCGAATGAGCAGTTCTTC. It encodes CASSIEASANEQFF. Full variable domain (outside the CDR3, taken from reference TRBV7-8 and TRBJ2-1): GAGVSQSPRYKVAKRGQDVALRCDPISGHVSLFWYQQALGQGPEFLTYFQNEAQLDKSGLPSDRFFAERPEGSVSTLKIQRTQQEDSAVYLCASSIEASANEQFFGPGTRLTVL.

In its sample, this clonotype was seen many times. The rearrangement links TRBV7-9 to TRBJ1-1, with D maybe TRBD1 (5 bases). This CDR3 comprises 17 residues. From germline, CDR1 is SEHNR and CDR2 FQNEAQ (reference sequence). V gave up 1 base and J gave up 5 bases, with 20 bases separating them. The CDR3 bases are TGTGCCAGCAGCTTAGTAGTCAGGCGGGGCCACCTGACTGAAGCTTTCTTT. This gives the protein CASSLVVRRGHLTEAFF.

The rearrangement joins TRBV20-1 to TRBJ2-4, with a possible D match to TRBD2 (5 bases). Germline CDR1 DFQATT, CDR2 SNEGSKA (reference sequence). The CDR3 consists of 19 residues. Trimming removed 0 bases at V and 0 bases at J, with 21 bases between. The CDR3: CSAREEPVVAPEAKNIQYF. CDR3 DNA: TGCAGTGCTAGAGAGGAACCCGTTGTAGCGCCAGAAGCCAAAAACATTCAGTACTTC.

This clonotype was observed a few times. The gene calls are TRBV6-2 or TRBV6-3 and TRBJ2-7; TRBD2 matches 8 bases. V dropped 2 bases and J dropped 4; count of bases not matched to a gene: 1. Germline V gene data show CDR1 as MNHEY and CDR2 as SVGEGT. This CDR3 contains 13 residues. Here the CDR3 reads CASSYGLAYEQYV. In DNA, the CDR3 is TGTGCCAGCAGTTACGGACTAGCTTACGAGCAGTACGTC.

This clonotype was seen repeatedly, ten times or more. The genes are TRBV6-6 and TRBJ2-7, with 7 bases lining up with TRBD1. The J segment lost 3 bases and the V segment lost 0 bases, leaving 8 bases of the junction unmatched. The CDR3 is 16 residues long. Looked up from germline, CDR1 is MNHNY and CDR2 is SVGAGI (reference sequence). CDR3 in amino acids: CASSYSTGSAGYEQYF. CDR3 DNA: TGTGCCAGCAGTTACTCGACAGGGAGCGCAGGCTACGAGCAGTACTTC.

With regard to this clonotype: This sequence may be a read error, since a much larger clone differs from it by one base. V is TRBV25-1 and J is TRBJ1-2; D ambiguous. This CDR3 region has 14 residues. CDR1 and CDR2 (germline): MGHDK, SYGVNS. Trimming shortened V by 5 bases and J by 1 base, and 11 bases separated the two germline ends. The DNA of the CDR3 is TGTGCCAGCAGTTTCATAGGGCATAACTATGGCTACACCTTC. This translates into CASSFIGHNYGYTF.

The chain has TRBV28 and TRBJ2-7; the match to TRBD1 covers 8 bases. V was clipped by 8 bases and J by 3 bases; unmatched bases: 12. CDR1 MDHEN and CDR2 SYDVKM come from the germline V gene. The CDR3 is 15 amino acids. Written as DNA, the CDR3 is TGTGCCAGCGGAATCCCACAGGGGGAGAGCTACGAGCAGTACTTC. Its translation is CASGIPQGESYEQYF.

The chain employs TRBV5-1 and TRBJ2-7, with TRBD1 matching over 8 bases. V was pared by 0 bases and J by 3 bases, with 5 bases of the junction left unmatched. CDR1 and CDR2 (germline): SGHRS, YFSETQ. There are 15 residues in the CDR3. CDR3 loop: CASSLGQGSLYEQYV. Written as DNA, the CDR3 is TGCGCCAGCAGCTTGGGACAGGGGAGTCTCTACGAGCAGTACGTC.

Only a few counts were recorded for this clonotype. The chain links TRBV23-1 to TRBJ2-5; possibly TRBD2 for D (5 bases). TRBV23-1 falls under the ORF class, with uncertain function. The CDR3 extends over 16 amino acids. The CDR3: CSLEAGLLPIQETQYF. The CDR3, as DNA: TGCTCTTTGGAGGCAGGATTACTACCTATACAAGAGACCCAGTACTTC.

CDR3 protein: CASSYSGYYEQYV. The CDR3 nucleotides read TGTGCCAGCAGTTACTCGGGGTACTACGAGCAGTACGTC. The chain links TRBV6-2 or TRBV6-3 to TRBJ2-7; D unresolved. From germline, CDR1 is MNHEY and CDR2 SVGEGT. The CDR3 contains 13 residues. Deletions cut 0 bases from V and 3 bases from J, with 6 bases between.

The chain joins TRBV6-6 to TRBJ2-1; 10 positions agree with TRBD2. J gave up 2 bases and V 6 bases, and 4 bases lay outside the gene matches. The CDR3 has 15 amino acids. CDR1 and CDR2 (germline): MNHNY, SVGAGI (reference sequence). This CDR3 reads CASRLLAGAYNEQFF. As DNA, the CDR3 is TGTGCCAGCAGACTCCTAGCGGGGGCCTACAATGAGCAGTTCTTC.

On this clonotype itself: A much larger clone is a single base away; this may be a read error. J is TRBJ2-1 and V is TRBV28; TRBD1 matches 8 bases. CDR3 length: 18 amino acids. Germline CDR1 MDHEN, CDR2 SYDVKM. With V trimmed by 9 bases and J by 4 bases, 20 bases remained unmatched. CDR3 sequence reads: CARRLGPSRGLPYNEQFF. As DNA, the CDR3 is TGTGCCAGAAGGCTAGGGCCTAGCAGGGGGCTCCCTTACAATGAGCAGTTCTTC.

The rearrangement links TRBV20-1 to TRBJ2-1, with D unresolved. The CDR3 contains 18 residues. V lost 0 bases to trimming and J lost 4 bases, with 22 bases between them. Germline loops: CDR1 DFQATT, CDR2 SNEGSKA (reference sequence). CDR3 DNA: TGCAGTGCTAGAGACTCAGACTCTGACGGTTTTTTGTACAATGAGCAGTTCTTC. Protein sequence: CSARDSDSDGFLYNEQFF.